Given below is one TCR beta chain in context. Its antigen is currently unknown. The data were obtained in a study of CD8 T cell repertoires and HIV-1 epitope variants. Overall study context: Separate wells received one of Twenty-five Gag or Nef variant peptides. Epitopes were three Gag families plus Nef HW9 and YT9.

Repertoires were generated with immunoSEQ multiplex PCR, while TCRdb's copy carries only in-frame clones and drops some. This sample carries about 5,800 clones, roughly two thirds of them seen once, and the ten largest clones take roughly 46%. Sequenced: cultured CD8+ T cells derived from PBMCs. The receptor's source is a male donor with HIV.

In DNA form, the CDR3 reads TGTGCCAGCAGTTTAAAACAGGGTGAGGGCTCCTACAATGAGCAGTTCTTC. This gives the protein CASSLKQGEGSYNEQFF. The chain links TRBV27 to TRBJ2-1, with D possibly being TRBD1 (6 bases). V was trimmed by 2 bases and J by 0 bases, leaving 14 bases between them. Germline CDR1 MNHEY, CDR2 SMNVEV (reference sequence). The CDR3 extends over 17 amino acids.